This T cell receptor beta chain was recovered during a study of blood T cell repertoires in COVID-19 (dated by TCRdb to between 2020 and 2021). About the investigation overall: The collaborator samples originated in the United States, Italy and Spain and spanned the acute and convalescent phases of COVID-19. The samples were drawn from the first 160 participants of the ongoing ImmuneRACE study and from 1,254 subjects provided by 6 global collaborators. Nearly every sample came with metadata listing a de-identified subject ID, COVID-19 status, age in years and sex. Where available, HLA class I and class II types were obtained from metadata supplied by the sample provider rather than from assay-based typing. Deeply sampled blood TCRbeta repertoires from subjects exposed to, actively infected with, or recovered from COVID-19 were included in the dataset. The prospective study material was composed of cDNA or gDNA derived from T cells, B-cell-depleted T cells, or PBMCs. A freely available public database, intended as a resource for researchers studying the immune response to SARS-CoV-2, is where the repertoires were released. Overall study results and their limits: How much clinical and demographic metadata was included differed by source and by participant, and the metadata was provided uncurated.

Each collaborating institution followed its own protocols to collect whole blood in K2EDTA tubes. For TCRbeta analysis, collaborators shipped samples in one of three forms: frozen whole blood, isolated PBMCs, or DNA extracted from either of those sample types. TCRbeta CDR3 regions were amplified from genomic DNA by means of the immunoSEQ Assay, a bias-controlled multiplex PCR. The paper's data handling went like this. Within the assay, amplification of reference gene primers was used to estimate how many nucleated cells each sample contained. To quantify the absolute abundance of each unique TCRbeta CDR3 rearrangement, sequence reads were collapsed and filtered. For each sample, productive Simpson clonality was calculated as the square root of Simpson's diversity index over productive rearrangements. TCRdb provides this immuneACCESS table in a form limited to in-frame rearrangements. Some clones are lacking; in checked studies, under half of them reflect an unresolved V gene, and why the rest are absent is not known. V, J and clone size are taken as reported in that table, and D and trimming were inferred from the DNA itself. Here the sample has approximately 500,000 clones; 75% to 90% occur a single time. The ten largest make up 3% to 3.5% of the sample.

Concerning this clone itself: Its specific antigen is unknown. Nothing much larger sits one base from this clone, and base qualities are not available.

The sequencing sample was made of peripheral blood. The receptor was isolated from a human donor in a cohort sampled during active COVID-19.

The CDR3 protein is CASSSNPGTANTGELFF. The DNA sequence is TGTGCCAGCAGCTCCAATCCCGGGACAGCGAACACCGGGGAGCTGTTTTTT. This sequence uses TRBV5-4 and TRBJ2-2, and 7 junction bases match TRBD1. Taken from cysteine to phenylalanine, the CDR3 has 17 residues. Only the CDR3 part of the read is kept: 51 bases, read in frame from the first base. V and J are trimmed by 3 bases and 0 bases, and the gene matches miss 8 bases of the junction. According to the germline V gene (reference sequence), CDR1 reads SGHNT and CDR2 reads YYREEE.